This T cell receptor beta chain was captured by sequencing in a study of blood T cells in healthy people across ages. This CDR3 is 17 amino acids long. Germline CDR1 and CDR2: MNHEY and SMNVEV (reference sequence). J was trimmed by 0 bases and V by 9 bases; bases with no gene match: 9. This clonotype was recorded a few times. Drawing of peripheral blood yielded about 10 milliliters from each donor. A sample-barcoded 5' primer and a J-beta primer mix were used in a second PCR of about 7 to 12 cycles. TCRdb independently ran MiXCR on the 5' RACE reads; one entry per CDR3 protein. The data contain about 1,600,000 distinct CDR3 sequences, about 40% of them singletons.

The TCR sequence derives from a woman aged 18-29 years in good health. The sample consisted of blood. This chain links TRBV27 with TRBJ2-3; TRBD2 matches at 13 bases. The CDR3 nucleotides read TGTGCCAGTACCGCACTAGCGGGAGGGACTAGCACAGATACGCAGTATTTT. This gives the protein CASTALAGGTSTDTQYF.